This T cell receptor (beta chain) was identified during a study of response to subunit inactivated influenza vaccine. General study results and limits: There was a suggestion from the authors that each seasonal influenza vaccination recruits few new T cells.

In its sample, this clonotype was seen a few times. What it binds is unknown. The CDR3 totals 18 residues. TCRdb used MiXCR to reprocess the RT-PCR reads, holding one entry per CDR3 protein. The sample has 550,000 to 800,000 distinct CDR3 sequences, approximately 15% seen once; the top ten hold approximately 6.5%. The J gene is TRBJ2-1, the V gene TRBV21-1; the table assigns TRBD1, which was not confirmed against the DNA. TRBV21-1 is deemed a pseudogene. The sequence was obtained from a man in his forties or fifties who received an inactivated influenza vaccine. The sample consisted of PBMCs from blood, taken approximately 15 days before vaccination. DNA for the CDR3: TGTGCCAGCAGCAAAGAGGGACACAGACCGAGCTCCTACAATGAGCAGTTCTTC. This translates into CASSKEGHRPSSYNEQFF.